The subject of this entry is one T cell receptor (beta chain). The antigen is undetermined. The sample originates from a study of OX40 agonist ivuxolimab in advanced cancers. Study summary: Prior therapy, whether anti-PD-1, anti-PD-L1 or anti-CTLA-4, was allowed, and roughly 40% had some.

TCRdb's copy holds only in-frame clones and misses some; the assay was immunoSEQ multiplex PCR. Of 30,000 or so clones listed, around nine tenths are singletons. CDR3 length equals 13 residues. Looked up from germline, CDR1 is LNHNV and CDR2 is YYDKDF (reference sequence). V was clipped by 4 bases and J by 5 bases, with 11 bases between them. Study results and caveats: Clonal expansion among partial responders at 0.1-3.0 mg/kg ranked near the lowest.

The source of this sequence is an adult with an advanced solid tumor such as melanoma, head and neck, liver or kidney cancer. The chain has TRBV15 and TRBJ1-1; the D gene is possibly TRBD1 (6 bases). The material was CD4+ or CD8+ T cells sorted from blood, obtained in a trial of the OX40 agonist ivuxolimab. CDR3 residues: CATSTGGRTEAFF. CDR3 bases: TGTGCCACCAGCACCGGGGGGCGAACTGAAGCTTTCTTT.